Sequencing of this T cell receptor (beta chain) was carried out in a study of Ad26.COV2.S vaccination and SARS-CoV-2 variants. Study details: The study gave Ad26.COV2.S intramuscularly, once or twice 56 days apart.

J gave up 0 bases and V 5 bases, and 3 bases lay outside the gene matches. The CDR3 is made up of 16 amino acids. Germline-derived CDR1 and CDR2 are SGHTA and FQGNSA. General study points: Non-spike TCR breadth did not differ much between vaccine and placebo recipients. Spike-specific responses of CD8+ and CD4+ T cells were reported to display substantial breadth after vaccination.

A note on this clone: No antigen is known for it.

Assay used: immunoSEQ multiplex PCR; TCRdb lists only in-frame clones, some missing. The table shows around 450,000 clones, with roughly nine tenths occurring only once. Treatment in this sample: about 20 received Ad26.COV2.S at low or high dose, single or two shots; 5 received placebo; per-sample allocation not given. Sampling was performed 63 days after the first vaccine or placebo injection. V is TRBV7-2 and J is TRBJ1-6; 8 bases match TRBD1. This sample comprised peripheral blood, obtained in a trial of Ad26.COV2.S vaccine versus placebo. The source of this sequence is a person between 18 and 65 years old who received the Ad26.COV2.S COVID-19 vaccine or a placebo. DNA for the CDR3: TGTGCCAGCAGCGACGACAGGGGCTCCTATAATTCACCCCTCCACTTT. It translates to CASSDDRGSYNSPLHF.